This T cell receptor (beta chain) was identified during a study of cytomegalovirus exposure and HLA in healthy donors. The PCR employed 60 Vbeta primers together with 13 Jbeta primers. Profiling relied on immunoSEQ multiplex PCR, and the TCRdb table lists in-frame clones only, not all of them. This sample yields 150,000 to 200,000 clones, of which approximately 83% are seen a single time; roughly 0.095% belongs to the top ten. In the case of this clone: The target antigen is unknown.

Points from the study as a whole: Three CMV-associated chains were confirmed in vitro to be specific for CMV antigens.

The length of the CDR3 is 15 residues. In germline, CDR1 is LGHNA, CDR2 YSLEER. Trimming cost V 0 bases and J 0 bases, with 7 bases left between them. Sequencing was carried out using PBMCs. This clonotype was sampled from a boy between 2 and 15 years old in good health and CMV-seronegative. V is TRBV4-3 and J is TRBJ2-3; D gene unclear. CDR3 protein: CASSQDPTSTDTQYF. CDR3 in DNA: TGCGCCAGCAGCCAAGATCCCACAAGCACAGATACGCAGTATTTT.